One and the same sample provided the 26 T cell receptor beta chains below, sequenced in a study of blood T cell repertoires in COVID-19. The table came from immunoSEQ multiplex PCR; TCRdb's copy has only in-frame clones and leaves some out. The sample carries 25,000 to 35,000 clones, roughly nine tenths recorded once. The sequenced sample consisted of peripheral blood. The receptors were gathered from a human donor with acute or convalescent COVID-19. The donor label of this sample is uncertain.

This chain joins TRBV19 and TRBJ2-1, with a possible D match to TRBD2 (6 bases). In germline, CDR1 is LNHDA, CDR2 SQIVND (reference sequence). This CDR3 comprises 13 residues. V was cut by 3 bases and J by 9 bases, with 12 bases left in between. In DNA, the CDR3 is TGTGCCAGTAGTATTTTGGACGGGGGTGAGCAGTTCTTC. This gives the protein CASSILDGGEQFF.

The CDR3 region is CASSLGQGANYGYTF. In DNA form, the CDR3 reads TGTGCCAGCAGCCTAGGACAGGGGGCTAACTATGGCTACACCTTC. J is TRBJ1-2 and V is TRBV3-1 (or the pseudogene TRBV3-2); 10 nucleotides align to TRBD1. The CDR3 is 15 residues long. Germline values: CDR1 LGHDT, CDR2 YNNKEL (reference sequence). V lost 4 bases, J lost 0 bases, and 2 bases stayed unmatched.

V gene TRBV18 combines with J gene TRBJ1-1; D may be TRBD1 (6 bases). The CDR3 contains 14 residues. V gave up 10 bases and J gave up 0 bases, with 15 bases separating them. Looked up from germline, CDR1 is KGHSH and CDR2 is LQKENI. The DNA of the CDR3 is TGTGCCACCATGAAAGGACAGATGAACACTGAAGCTTTCTTT. Amino acid sequence: CATMKGQMNTEAFF.

The gene calls are TRBV6-5 and TRBJ1-2, with D tentatively TRBD1 (6 bases). Deletions cut 5 bases from V and 2 bases from J, with 15 bases between. Germline CDR1 is MNHEY and CDR2 is SVGAGI. The CDR3 extends over 15 amino acids. CDR3 nucleotide sequence: TGTGCCAGCAGTCCCGGGACGGGACACAACTATGGCTACACCTTC. Protein: CASSPGTGHNYGYTF.

This clone was counted only a few times. This chain connects TRBV12-5 to TRBJ2-7; 8 nucleotides align to TRBD1. Trimming at V came to 5 bases and at J to 3 bases, leaving 9 bases not matched to a gene. The CDR3 spans 15 residues. Germline V gives CDR1 LGHNT, CDR2 FRNRAP. CDR3 DNA: TGTGCTAGTGGTACCGAGGACAGGGTGAGCTACGAGCAGTACTTC. It specifies CASGTEDRVSYEQYF.

CDR3 region: CASSPEDLSAQYF. The CDR3 DNA reads as TGCGCCAGCAGCCCGGAGGACTTATCGGCCCAGTACTTC. The genes are TRBV5-1 and TRBJ2-5, with D perhaps TRBD2 (5 bases). The germline CDR1 and CDR2 sequences are SGHRS and YFSETQ. V dropped 4 bases and J dropped 9 bases, with 16 bases sitting between them. The CDR3 is 13 residues long.

The gene calls are TRBV5-1 and TRBJ1-1; the D gene is possibly TRBD1 (5 bases). CDR1 is SGHRS, CDR2 YFSETQ, per germline. Trimming took off 0 bases at V and 0 bases at J, with 12 bases between the two ends. The CDR3 is 16 residues long. CDR3 residues: CASSLGTGVMNTEAFF. The CDR3 DNA reads TGCGCCAGCAGCTTGGGAACAGGAGTTATGAACACTGAAGCTTTCTTT.

This clone is categorized as large (0.1 to 1%). The rearrangement joins TRBV6-5 to TRBJ2-1, with D uncertain. The CDR3 sequence is 15 residues long. The V gene lost 2 bases and the J gene lost 0 bases, with 8 bases spanning the gap. Germline V lookup: CDR1 MNHEY, CDR2 SVGAGI. The CDR3 sequence is CASSYHPSSYNEQFF. The CDR3 bases are TGTGCCAGCAGTTACCACCCGAGCTCCTACAATGAGCAGTTCTTC.

This clone is a singleton in its sample. V gene TRBV6-6 combines with J gene TRBJ2-1; weak D call: TRBD1 (6 bases). This CDR3 contains 19 residues. The V end was cut by 5 bases, the J end by 0 bases, with 23 bases between. Germline lookup yields CDR1 MNHNY and CDR2 SVGAGI (reference sequence). For the CDR3, the DNA is TGTGCCAGCAGTCAAACGCTACAGGGATACTCAAGCTCCTACAATGAGCAGTTCTTC. Its protein product is CASSQTLQGYSSSYNEQFF.

The chain is built from TRBV3-1 (or the pseudogene TRBV3-2) and TRBJ2-6; 11 bases fit TRBD1. This CDR3 has 19 residues. Trimming took 0 bases from V and 3 from J; bases not matched to a gene: 7. CDR1 is LGHDT and CDR2 is YNNKEL in the germline V gene (reference sequence). CDR3 nucleotides: TGTGCCAGCAGCCAAGATTCTGGACAGGGGGCGTTTGGGGCCAACGTCCTGACTTTC. This sequence encodes CASSQDSGQGAFGANVLTF.

This chain uses TRBV19 with TRBJ2-5; 8 positions match TRBD1. Looked up from germline, CDR1 is LNHDA and CDR2 is SQIVND (reference sequence). The CDR3 runs 14 residues. Trimming took 5 bases from V and 4 from J; bases not matched to a gene: 6. CDR3 sequence (DNA): TGTGCCAGTAGTCCCAGGGGGCGGGGAGAGACCCAGTACTTC. Translating it yields CASSPRGRGETQYF.

The rearrangement uses TRBV5-1 and TRBJ2-1; a weak D match, TRBD2 (6 bases). The CDR3 consists of 15 residues. V lost 5 bases and J lost 5, with 17 bases in between. Per germline, CDR1 SGHRS and CDR2 YFSETQ. DNA of the CDR3: TGCGCCAGCAGTCCCCCAGACGGAGGGAACAATGAGCAGTTCTTC. Its translation is CASSPPDGGNNEQFF.

The chain has TRBV6-2 or TRBV6-3 and TRBJ1-5, with D hard to call. CDR1 is MNHEY, CDR2 SVGEGT, per germline. The V and J ends lost 5 bases and 3 bases respectively, with 17 bases between them. This CDR3 region has 16 residues. Written as DNA, the CDR3 is TGTGCCAGCAGTCCCTCCCGTGGAGGATCCAATCAGCCCCAGCATTTT. Encoded protein: CASSPSRGGSNQPQHF.

This chain joins TRBV14 and TRBJ2-4; 9 bases fit TRBD1. Germline CDR1 reads SGHDN; CDR2 reads FVKESK. J was trimmed by 3 bases and V by 2 bases; bases with no gene match: 5. This CDR3 spans 16 amino acids. The CDR3 here is CASSQQTGGGKNIQYF. In DNA, the CDR3 is TGTGCCAGCAGCCAACAGACAGGGGGAGGCAAAAACATTCAGTACTTC.

CDR3 nucleotide sequence: TGTGCCAGCAGTTACCTCCGGACTGCAACTAATGAAAAACTGTTTTTT. Translating gives CASSYLRTATNEKLFF. The chain recombines TRBV6-6 with TRBJ1-4; D ambiguous. Deletions cut 2 bases from V and 0 bases from J, with 10 bases between. This CDR3 region has 16 residues. The V gene's germline CDR1 is MNHNY and CDR2 SVGAGI (reference sequence).

This clone was recorded once. The chain combines TRBV5-4 with TRBJ1-6; D is uncertain. The germline V and J ends were trimmed by 4 bases and 8 bases, with 13 bases remaining between them. Germline lookup yields CDR1 SGHNT and CDR2 YYREEE (reference sequence). This CDR3 is built from 14 residues. This CDR3 is CASSLPNGDSPLHF. The CDR3 nucleotides read TGTGCCAGCAGCCTTCCTAACGGGGATTCACCCCTCCACTTT.

V and J are TRBV18 and TRBJ1-6; 9 nucleotides agree with TRBD1. This CDR3 is 20 amino acids long. Germline CDR1 reads KGHSH; CDR2 reads LQKENI. The V gene end was trimmed by 4 bases and the J gene end by 0 bases; junction bases not matched to a gene: 13. The CDR3 region is CASSRGGQGRSSSYNSPLHF. As DNA, the CDR3 is TGTGCCAGCTCACGCGGCGGACAGGGGAGGAGCAGCTCCTATAATTCACCCCTCCACTTT. Using reference TRBV18 and TRBJ1-6 for the parts outside the CDR3, the full variable domain is NAGVMQNPRHLVRRRGQEARLRCSPMKGHSHVYWYRQLPEEGLKFMVYLQKENIIDESGMPKERFSAEFPKEGPSILRIQQVVRGDSAAYFCASSRGGQGRSSSYNSPLHFGNGTRLTVT.

V usage is TRBV7-2 and J usage is TRBJ2-3; 10 positions match TRBD2. This CDR3 spans 15 amino acids. Trimming at V came to 2 bases and at J to 4 bases, leaving 3 bases not matched to a gene. CDR1 SGHTA and CDR2 FQGNSA come from the germline V gene. This CDR3 reads CASSLTGLAADTQYF. The CDR3 bases are TGTGCCAGCAGCTTAACCGGACTAGCGGCAGATACGCAGTATTTT. The full variable domain, its missing parts supplied by reference TRBV7-2 and TRBJ2-3, is GAGVSQSPSNKVTEKGKDVELRCDPISGHTALYWYRQSLGQGLEFLIYFQGNSAPDKSGLPSDRFSAERTGGSVSTLTIQRTQQEDSAVYLCASSLTGLAADTQYFGPGTRLTVL.

Here the CDR3 DNA reads TGTGCCAGCAGCTTAATAGCCTTGGGCGAGCAGTACTTC. As protein: CASSLIALGEQYF. The chain carries TRBV11-2 and TRBJ2-7; D unclear. This CDR3 region has 13 residues. The V end lost 2 bases, the J end lost 6 bases, and 11 bases lay between the germline ends. Germline CDR1 SGHAT, CDR2 FQNNGV. The whole variable domain, filled in from reference TRBV11-2 and TRBJ2-7, reads EAGVAQSPRYKIIEKRQSVAFWCNPISGHATLYWYQQILGQGPKLLIQFQNNGVVDDSQLPKDRFSAERLKGVDSTLKIQPAKLEDSAVYLCASSLIALGEQYFGPGTRLTVT.

This clone has only one observation. CDR3 region: CAISESQGSNEKLFF. Here the CDR3 DNA reads TGTGCCATCAGTGAGTCTCAGGGATCTAATGAAAAACTGTTTTTT. This rearrangement joins TRBV10-3 to TRBJ1-4; D may be TRBD1 (5 bases). Germline CDR1 and CDR2: ENHRY and SYGVKD. This CDR3 comprises 15 residues. V shed 0 bases and J shed 3 bases, with 8 bases lying between them.

This chain uses TRBV7-8 with TRBJ2-7; 7 bases align to TRBD1. J lost 0 bases, V lost 4 bases, and 12 bases had no gene match. Germline loops: CDR1 SGHVS, CDR2 FQNEAQ. The CDR3 totals 17 residues. The CDR3 region has the DNA TGTGCCAGCAGCTCCTACACCGGGACAGCGAGCTCCTACGAGCAGTACTTC. This gives the protein CASSSYTGTASSYEQYF.

The chain is built from TRBV6-2 or TRBV6-3 and TRBJ1-5; D not resolved. The germline V and J ends were trimmed by 0 bases and 6 bases, with 12 bases remaining between them. Germline assignment: CDR1 MNHEY and CDR2 SVGEGT. This CDR3 spans 15 amino acids. The CDR3 loop is CASSYSGLGSQPQHF. In nucleotides, the CDR3 is TGTGCCAGCAGTTACTCAGGCCTTGGGAGTCAGCCCCAGCATTTT.

The CDR3 DNA reads TGCAGCGTTGACCTGGGGGCAGGTTATGGCTACACCTTC. This encodes CSVDLGAGYGYTF. The chain links TRBV29-1 to TRBJ1-2, with D perhaps TRBD1 (6 bases). Germline CDR1 and CDR2: SQVTM and ANQGSEA. Trimming pared 3 bases from V and 5 bases from J, leaving 13 bases between. The CDR3 extends over 13 amino acids.

Written as DNA, the CDR3 is TGCAGCGTGATACCGGGATGGAAGATTAATGAGCAGTTCTTC. Protein product: CSVIPGWKINEQFF. The chain combines TRBV29-1 with TRBJ2-1; a possible D gene is TRBD2 (5 bases). Trimming cost V 6 bases and J 7 bases, with 19 bases left between them. CDR1 and CDR2 (germline): SQVTM, ANQGSEA. This CDR3 has 14 amino acids.

The J gene is TRBJ1-2, the V gene TRBV28, with D possibly being TRBD1 (5 bases). The CDR3 is 13 amino acids. Trimming cost V 1 base and J 8 bases, with 11 bases left between them. Germline CDR1 MDHEN, CDR2 SYDVKM. The CDR3, as DNA: TGTGCCAGCAGTTTATCAGCAGGGCAGGGCTACACCTTC. It yields the protein CASSLSAGQGYTF.

The chain is built from TRBV10-2 and TRBJ1-1; TRBD1 might be the D (5 bases). Germline assignment: CDR1 WSHSY and CDR2 SAAADI. The V gene lost 3 bases and the J gene lost 4 bases, with 18 bases spanning the gap. The CDR3 is 16 residues long. The CDR3 region is CASSERGAKVATEAFF. In nucleotides, the CDR3 is TGCGCCAGCAGTGAACGTGGGGCCAAGGTGGCCACTGAAGCTTTCTTT.